Shown below are 29 T cell receptor beta chains from a single sample sequenced in a study of blood T cell repertoires in COVID-19. Method: immunoSEQ multiplex PCR; TCRdb's copy keeps in-frame clones and lacks some. Counted here are approximately 63,000 clones, 86% occurring once; the ten biggest clones make up 1.3%. The specimen was peripheral blood. The receptors derive from a woman older than 75 with acute or convalescent COVID-19.

This clone was observed a few times. The J gene is TRBJ2-1, the V gene TRBV15; 12 nucleotides match TRBD2. J was trimmed by 2 bases and V by 4 bases; bases with no gene match: 3. The CDR3 has 16 amino acids. Looked up from germline, CDR1 is LNHNV and CDR2 is YYDKDF (reference sequence). This CDR3 reads CATSKRTSGAYNEQFF. CDR3 DNA: TGTGCCACCAGCAAGAGGACTAGCGGGGCCTACAATGAGCAGTTCTTC.

This clone was counted once. The genes are TRBV7-2 and TRBJ2-1; 7 bases agree with TRBD2. The junction had 12 bases not matched to a gene; V was cut back by 1 base and J by 15 bases. CDR3 length: 14 residues. The germline gives CDR1 SGHTA, CDR2 FQGNSA. CDR3 loop: CASSLGLASLFRFF. DNA of the CDR3: TGTGCCAGCAGCTTAGGACTAGCTAGTCTTTTCCGGTTCTTC. The full variable domain, its missing parts supplied by reference TRBV7-2 and TRBJ2-1, is GAGVSQSPSNKVTEKGKDVELRCDPISGHTALYWYRQSLGQGLEFLIYFQGNSAPDKSGLPSDRFSAERTGGSVSTLTIQRTQQEDSAVYLCASSLGLASLFRFFGPGTRLTVL.

This clone was observed a few times. J is TRBJ2-5 and V is TRBV9; tentative D call: TRBD2 (5 bases). This CDR3 is built from 13 residues. The germline V gene encodes CDR1 SGDLS and CDR2 YYNGEE. Trimming pared 0 bases from V and 2 bases from J, leaving 5 bases between. DNA of the CDR3: TGTGCCAGCAGCGTAGGGACTCAAGAGACCCAGTACTTC. Translation: CASSVGTQETQYF.

This CDR3 is CAWSVRVGYTF. As DNA, the CDR3 is TGTGCCTGGAGTGTCAGGGTGGGCTACACCTTC. The chain couples TRBV30 to TRBJ1-2, with D perhaps matching TRBD1 (5 bases). CDR3 length: 11 residues. Between the trimmed V and J ends, which lost 0 bases and 8 bases, there was a span of 7 bases. The V gene's germline CDR1 is GTSNPN and CDR2 SVGIG (reference sequence).

The rearrangement joins TRBV19 to TRBJ1-6; no firm D call. CDR3 size: 12 residues. The V gene's germline CDR1 is LNHDA and CDR2 SQIVND (reference sequence). Trimming removed 5 bases at V and 9 bases at J, with 8 bases between. The CDR3 region is CASSGPLSPLHF. CDR3 nucleotide sequence: TGTGCCAGTAGTGGCCCTCTTTCACCCCTCCACTTT.

This clone was recorded once. The V and J genes are TRBV2 and TRBJ2-5; D may be TRBD2 (6 bases). V lost 8 bases and J 5 bases, leaving 27 bases between the germline ends. The CDR3 runs to 17 residues. Germline V gives CDR1 SNHLY, CDR2 FYNNEI. CDR3 nucleotides: TGTGCCAGCCGATTGAGTGGGGGAGGCGGTATTTCGGAGACCCAGTACTTC. It encodes CASRLSGGGGISETQYF.

This clone was detected only once. The V and J genes are TRBV5-1 and TRBJ2-3; TRBD2 is a possible D gene (5 bases). Germline CDR1 is SGHRS and CDR2 is YFSETQ. The CDR3 runs to 14 residues. V lost 1 base to trimming and J lost 1 base, with 7 bases between them. The CDR3 loop is CASSLSSGTDTQYF. The DNA of the CDR3 is TGCGCCAGCAGCTTGAGTAGCGGCACAGATACGCAGTATTTT.

The chain uses TRBV10-1 and TRBJ1-1; D is perhaps TRBD1 (5 bases). V was clipped by 6 bases and J by 1 base, with 9 bases between them. The CDR3 consists of 13 residues. Germline V CDR1 and CDR2: WNHNN, SYGVQD (reference sequence). The CDR3 protein is CASSRDPNTEAFF. CDR3 coding DNA: TGCGCCAGCAGCAGGGATCCGAACACTGAAGCTTTCTTT.

The chain combines TRBV7-6 with TRBJ2-2; D unresolved. Trimming removed 5 bases from V and 6 bases from J, with 7 bases in between. Germline V gives CDR1 SGHVS, CDR2 FNYEAQ. The length of the CDR3 is 12 residues. Here the CDR3 reads CASSTPPGELFF. The CDR3 nucleotides are TGTGCCAGCAGCACACCGCCCGGGGAGCTGTTTTTT.

The chain combines TRBV4-3 with TRBJ2-7, with D unresolved. The CDR3 sequence is 13 residues long. V lost 2 bases to trimming and J lost 7 bases, with 12 bases between them. Germline V CDR1 and CDR2: LGHNA, YSLEER. This CDR3 is CASSQIFGLEQYF. CDR3 nucleotides: TGCGCCAGCAGCCAAATTTTCGGTCTTGAGCAGTACTTC.

The chain links TRBV11-1 to TRBJ2-5; D is unresolved. V lost 1 base and J lost 4, with 10 bases in between. The CDR3 has 14 residues. CDR1 and CDR2 from the germline V gene are SGHAT and FQDESV (reference sequence). CDR3 amino acids: CASSLVTALETQYF. The CDR3 DNA sequence: TGTGCCAGCAGCTTAGTAACAGCCCTAGAGACCCAGTACTTC. Together with reference TRBV11-1 and TRBJ2-5, the CDR3 gives the full variable domain: EAEVAQSPRYKITEKSQAVAFWCDPISGHATLYWYRQILGQGPELLVQFQDESVVDDSQLPKDRFSAERLKGVDSTLKIQPAELGDSAMYLCASSLVTALETQYFGPGTRLLVL.

CDR3 sequence reads: CASSINGGRGTEAFF. The CDR3 DNA follows: TGTGCCAGTAGTATAAATGGGGGCAGGGGTACTGAAGCTTTCTTT. This chain uses TRBV19 with TRBJ1-1; a possible D gene is TRBD1 (6 bases). The CDR3 is 15 residues long. Per germline, CDR1 LNHDA and CDR2 SQIVND (reference sequence). V was trimmed by 2 bases and J by 5 bases, leaving 15 bases between them.

The chain is built from TRBV28 and TRBJ2-2, with 9 bases that match TRBD1. The V segment lost 10 bases and the J segment 3 bases; nucleotides outside the gene matches: 6. Looked up from germline, CDR1 is MDHEN and CDR2 is SYDVKM. The CDR3 covers 14 residues. CDR3: CAIHRGLDTGELFF. DNA of the CDR3: TGTGCCATACACAGGGGGCTTGACACCGGGGAGCTGTTTTTT.

The rearrangement joins TRBV7-9 to TRBJ2-7; 7 bases map to TRBD2. This CDR3 comprises 14 residues. J was trimmed by 5 bases and V by 3 bases; bases with no gene match: 7. Germline assignment: CDR1 SEHNR and CDR2 FQNEAQ (reference sequence). The DNA of the CDR3 is TGTGCCAGCAGCTTGAGCGGGGCAGGACACGAGCAGTACTTC. Translated, it gives CASSLSGAGHEQYF.

This chain uses TRBV3-1 (or the pseudogene TRBV3-2) with TRBJ2-5; 7 positions agree with TRBD1. Germline lookup yields CDR1 LGHDT and CDR2 YNNKEL (reference sequence). Trimming cost V 4 bases and J 1 base; bases outside gene matches: 6. This CDR3 comprises 15 residues. CDR3 sequence (DNA): TGTGCCAGCAGCCGCTCAAGGGGGCCCCAAGAGACCCAGTACTTC. Its translation is CASSRSRGPQETQYF.

The genes are TRBV6-4 and TRBJ1-1; TRBD1 matches 8 bases. Germline loops: CDR1 MRHNA, CDR2 SNTAGT. This CDR3 is built from 15 residues. V was pared by 6 bases and J by 0 bases, with 6 bases of the junction left unmatched. CDR3 DNA: TGTGCCAGCAGGGCCGGGACAGGTTTGAACACTGAAGCTTTCTTT. Translated: CASRAGTGLNTEAFF.

This clone was detected only once. The chain combines TRBV25-1 with TRBJ2-3; weak D call: TRBD2 (6 bases). Germline V gives CDR1 MGHDK, CDR2 SYGVNS. V lost 4 bases and J 2 bases, leaving 19 bases between the germline ends. The CDR3 runs to 17 residues. DNA of the CDR3: TGTGCCAGCAGTGCATCAACTAGCAGCCCCTTCACAGATACGCAGTATTTT. Protein: CASSASTSSPFTDTQYF. The variable domain in full, completed from reference TRBV25-1 and TRBJ2-3, reads EADIYQTPRYLVIGTGKKITLECSQTMGHDKMYWYQQDPGMELHLIHYSYGVNSTEKGDLSSESTVSRIRTEHFPLTLESARPSHTSQYLCASSASTSSPFTDTQYFGPGTRLTVL.

This clone appeared a single time. J is TRBJ1-1 and V is TRBV30; the D gene is possibly TRBD1 (6 bases). The germline V gene encodes CDR1 GTSNPN and CDR2 SVGIG (reference sequence). The CDR3 has 13 residues. Trimming shortened V by 7 bases and J by 0 bases, and 12 bases separated the two germline ends. CDR3 bases: TGTGCCTCGACAGGAGATATGAACACTGAAGCTTTCTTT. It encodes CASTGDMNTEAFF.

V is TRBV6-2 or TRBV6-3 and J is TRBJ1-5; D possibly corresponds to TRBD1 (6 bases). The CDR3 has 16 residues. V was trimmed by 5 bases and J by 7 bases, leaving 21 bases between them. Per germline, CDR1 MNHEY and CDR2 SVGEGT. CDR3 region: CASSAPPQGVGQPQHF. For the CDR3, the DNA is TGTGCCAGCAGTGCCCCCCCACAGGGAGTCGGACAGCCCCAGCATTTT.

The chain is built from TRBV27 and TRBJ2-2; TRBD2 matches 11 bases. In germline, CDR1 is MNHEY, CDR2 SMNVEV (reference sequence). Unmatched junction bases numbered 6, after V lost 3 bases and J lost 0 bases. The CDR3 extends over 18 amino acids. CDR3 sequence: CASSLGLAGGANTGELFF. The DNA for the CDR3 is TGTGCCAGCAGTTTGGGGCTAGCGGGGGGCGCGAACACCGGGGAGCTGTTTTTT.

The chain combines TRBV3-1 (or the pseudogene TRBV3-2) with TRBJ2-7; 12 bases match TRBD2. J lost 6 bases, V lost 6 bases, and 6 bases had no gene match. Germline V gene sequence: CDR1 LGHDT, CDR2 YNNKEL (reference sequence). The CDR3 spans 14 residues. The CDR3 region is CASSYGTSGLEQYF. CDR3 in DNA: TGTGCCAGCAGTTACGGGACTAGCGGGCTCGAGCAGTACTTC.

The chain links TRBV7-9 to TRBJ1-6; possible D gene TRBD1, 5 bases. Per the germline V gene, CDR1 is SEHNR and CDR2 is FQNEAQ (reference sequence). The CDR3 is made up of 13 amino acids. V was shortened by 6 bases and J by 10 bases, with 13 bases between the two germline ends. The CDR3 region is CASSQGRGSPLHF. As DNA, the CDR3 is TGTGCCAGCAGTCAGGGCCGGGGGTCACCCCTCCACTTT.

J is TRBJ1-1 and V is TRBV19; tentatively, D is TRBD1 (5 bases). Trimming stripped 3 bases from V and 11 bases from J, with 19 bases between. This CDR3 is 14 amino acids long. Germline V gene sequence: CDR1 LNHDA, CDR2 SQIVND (reference sequence). In DNA, the CDR3 is TGTGCCAGTAGTATTAAGGGGCTTGGAAGACGCGCTTTCTTT. Its protein is CASSIKGLGRRAFF.

The V call is TRBV27, the J call TRBJ2-7; weak D call: TRBD2 (6 bases). Germline CDR1 MNHEY, CDR2 SMNVEV (reference sequence). This CDR3 contains 14 residues. Trimming left V 3 bases short and J 2 bases short, with 11 bases between. In nucleotides, the CDR3 is TGTGCCAGCAGTTTGGGGACTTCAACCTACGAGCAGTACTTC. As protein: CASSLGTSTYEQYF.

The chain employs TRBV19 and TRBJ1-6, with D hard to call. CDR3 length equals 15 residues. Looked up from germline, CDR1 is LNHDA and CDR2 is SQIVND (reference sequence). V lost 7 bases to trimming and J lost 8 bases, with 18 bases between them. Written as DNA, the CDR3 is TGTGCCAGTACCTATGGAGATGGTCGGGATTCACCCCTCCACTTT. Its translation: CASTYGDGRDSPLHF.

The chain has TRBV6-4 and TRBJ1-1; D is unclear. The length of the CDR3 is 13 residues. The germline gives CDR1 MRHNA, CDR2 SNTAGT. Trimming cost V 8 bases and J 2 bases, with 12 bases left between them. CDR3 sequence: CASRSQFNTEAFF. CDR3 bases: TGTGCCAGCCGGTCACAGTTTAACACTGAAGCTTTCTTT.

The V gene is TRBV5-1, the J gene TRBJ2-7; D remains ambiguous. The CDR3 totals 14 residues. Germline assignment: CDR1 SGHRS and CDR2 YFSETQ. Trimming stripped 0 bases from V and 0 bases from J, with 7 bases between. Here the CDR3 reads CASSLEPSSYEQYF. In DNA, the CDR3 is TGCGCCAGCAGCTTGGAGCCGAGCTCCTACGAGCAGTACTTC.

V is TRBV18 and J is TRBJ2-1, with TRBD2 identical over 7 bases. In germline, CDR1 is KGHSH, CDR2 LQKENI. This CDR3 comprises 17 residues. With V trimmed by 3 bases and J by 3 bases, 11 bases remained unmatched. The CDR3 is CASSPSLPSGNYNEQFF. DNA for the CDR3: TGTGCCAGCTCACCTTCCCTACCTAGCGGAAACTACAATGAGCAGTTCTTC. Based on the CDR3 plus reference TRBV18 and TRBJ2-1, the full variable domain is NAGVMQNPRHLVRRRGQEARLRCSPMKGHSHVYWYRQLPEEGLKFMVYLQKENIIDESGMPKERFSAEFPKEGPSILRIQQVVRGDSAAYFCASSPSLPSGNYNEQFFGPGTRLTVL.

The rearrangement joins TRBV2 to TRBJ1-6; no clear D gene. Trimming stripped 2 bases from V and 8 bases from J, with 13 bases between. In germline, CDR1 is SNHLY, CDR2 FYNNEI. The CDR3 is made up of 15 amino acids. CDR3 nucleotide sequence: TGTGCCAGCAGTGAAAGGCAGGTGTGGGATTCACCCCTCCACTTT. Amino acids: CASSERQVWDSPLHF. The full variable domain, with the rest looked up from reference TRBV2 and TRBJ1-6, is EPEVTQTPSHQVTQMGQEVILRCVPISNHLYFYWYRQILGQKVEFLVSFYNNEISEKSEIFDDQFSVERPDGSNFTLKIRSTKLEDSAMYFCASSERQVWDSPLHFGNGTRLTVT.